This TCR beta chain was captured in a study of Graves' ophthalmopathy and Graves' hyperthyroidism. This clonotype occurred many times. What it binds is unknown. Uncontrolled infections, other autoimmune diseases, pregnancy or lactation barred patients from enrollment. Study conclusions and caveats: Among expanded thyroid clonotypes above 0.001 frequency, most also occurred in blood.

This CDR3 contains 13 residues. CDR1 ENHRY and CDR2 SYGVKD come from the germline V gene. The ends were cut back, 10 bases at V and 1 base at J, with 11 bases in the middle. Using RNA transcripts, the TCR beta CDR3 regions were amplified. Following a first-round RT-PCR that used HTBI primers, a second-round multiplex PCR was carried out. TCRdb itself ran the multiplex PCR reads through MiXCR, one entry per CDR3 protein. Of about 220,000 distinct CDR3 sequences listed, roughly 21% are singletons. This TCR was sampled from a woman between 45 and 60 years old with Graves' ophthalmopathy. The sequenced material came from peripheral blood. The chain combines TRBV10-3 with TRBJ1-5; D is ambiguous. CDR3 region: CATRPESNQPQHF. The CDR3 coding sequence is TGTGCCACCCGGCCAGAAAGCAATCAGCCCCAGCATTTT.